This is a list of T cell receptor beta chains from one sample in a study of cytomegalovirus exposure and HLA in healthy donors. Sequencing used immunoSEQ multiplex PCR; TCRdb keeps in-frame clones, though not all of them. The repertoire holds about 160,000 clones, with 85% as singletons. The material sequenced was PBMCs. The receptors were gathered from a man between 18 and 35 years old in good health and CMV-seropositive. CDR3s leave out the opening cysteine and the closing phenylalanine or tryptophan.

TRBJ1-2 | TRBV19 | ASSPPPEGGYGYT
TRBJ1-2 | TRBV6-6 | ASSYSGTGTYGYT
TRBJ2-5 | TRBV5-1 | ASSLAQGQGETQY
TRBJ2-5 | TRBV19 | ATGERGGRETQY
TRBJ1-3 | TRBV4-1 | ASSQGDGNTIY
TRBJ1-3 | TRBV5-3 | ARSWVCDREEERDSGNTIY
TRBJ2-1 | TRBV19 | ASISGVVAGEQF
TRBJ2-6 | TRBV7-9 | ASSRGGAPTSGANVLT
TRBJ2-3 | TRBV10-3 | AIRGEGGAFADTQY
TRBJ2-2 | TRBV9 | ASSVGGGTGELF
TRBJ2-3 | TRBV5-1 | ASSRRGAESTDTQY
TRBJ1-2 | TRBV18 | ASSLGTGVGGYT
TRBJ2-3 | TRBV5-1 | ASSLKTDTQY
TRBJ1-1 | TRBV7-3 | ASSLRGTGTEAF
TRBJ1-3 | TRBV4-3 | ASSQDEETAGNTIY
TRBJ1-5 | TRBV19 | ASDPQGNQPQH
TRBJ1-1 | TRBV10-3 | ATLGVNTEAF
TRBJ2-1 | TRBV12-5 | ASGLGLAGVYNEQF
TRBJ2-5 | TRBV13 | ASSRSPGLQETQY
TRBJ2-7 | TRBV7-2 | ASTPTSGGAYEQY
TRBJ1-5 | TRBV5-5 | ASSFWASGQPQH
TRBJ1-1 | TRBV30 | AWSVAGGTEAF
TRBJ2-7 | TRBV27 | ASRDSSYEQY
TRBJ2-2 | TRBV5-1 | ASSFEGVTGELF
TRBJ1-2 | TRBV14 | ASSPLGGGHT
TRBJ2-7 | TRBV5-5 | ASSGDRVSYEQY
TRBJ2-7 | TRBV27 | ASSFGDSSYEQY
TRBJ1-1 | TRBV27 | ASSSGTGGNTEAF
TRBJ1-4 | TRBV30 | AWRVGAGGEKLF
TRBJ2-3 | TRBV9 | ASSDTLAGGRTDTQY
TRBJ2-5 | TRBV19 | ASSLTRTDSIGETQY
TRBJ1-6 | TRBV7-8 | ASSLEAGVSPLH
- | TRBV7-2 | ASSLRSGGLYEQY
TRBJ1-1 | TRBV5-1 | ASSRRDRDTEAF
TRBJ2-7 | TRBV6-1 | ASSESPGWFYEQY
TRBJ2-1 | TRBV6-4 | ASSDTPGTGNNEQF
TRBJ2-2 | TRBV4-2 | ASSQDPRTRGGTGELF
TRBJ2-7 | TRBV5-4 | ASSLDRVPYEQY
TRBJ1-4 | TRBV29-1 | GASLNEKLF
TRBJ2-1 | TRBV18 | ASSETSGEQF
TRBJ2-5 | TRBV5-6 | ASSMDYRQETQY
TRBJ2-7 | TRBV11-3 | ASSWGGPLDEQY
TRBJ1-6 | TRBV30 | AWTPGWHNSPLH